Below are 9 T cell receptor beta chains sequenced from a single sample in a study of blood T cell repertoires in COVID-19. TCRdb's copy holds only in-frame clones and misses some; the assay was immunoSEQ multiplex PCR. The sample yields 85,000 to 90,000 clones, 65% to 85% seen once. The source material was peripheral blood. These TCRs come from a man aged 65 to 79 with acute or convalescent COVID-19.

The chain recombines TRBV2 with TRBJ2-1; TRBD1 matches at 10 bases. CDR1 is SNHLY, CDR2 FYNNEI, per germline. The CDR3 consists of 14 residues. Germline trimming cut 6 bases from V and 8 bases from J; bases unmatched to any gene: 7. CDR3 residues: CASSKMTGGYEQFF. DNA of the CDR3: TGTGCCAGCAGCAAAATGACAGGGGGCTATGAGCAGTTCTTC.

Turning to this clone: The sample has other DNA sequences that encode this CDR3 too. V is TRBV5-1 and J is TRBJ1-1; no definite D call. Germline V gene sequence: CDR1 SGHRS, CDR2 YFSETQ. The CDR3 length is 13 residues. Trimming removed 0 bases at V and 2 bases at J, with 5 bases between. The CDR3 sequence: CASSLGGNTEAFF. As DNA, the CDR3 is TGCGCCAGCAGCTTGGGAGGAAACACTGAAGCTTTCTTT. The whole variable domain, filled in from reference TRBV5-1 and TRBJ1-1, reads KAGVTQTPRYLIKTRGQQVTLSCSPISGHRSVSWYQQTPGQGLQFLFEYFSETQRNKGNFPGRFSGRQFSNSRSEMNVSTLELGDSALYLCASSLGGNTEAFFGQGTRLTVV.

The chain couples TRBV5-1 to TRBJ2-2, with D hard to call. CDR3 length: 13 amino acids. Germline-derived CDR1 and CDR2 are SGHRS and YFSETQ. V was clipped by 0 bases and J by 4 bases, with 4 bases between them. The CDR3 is CASSLALTGELFF. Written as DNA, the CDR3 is TGCGCCAGCAGCTTGGCCCTCACCGGGGAGCTGTTTTTT.

CDR3 in amino acids: CASSQTSGGTNTGELFF. CDR3 coding DNA: TGTGCCAGTAGTCAGACTAGCGGGGGAACAAACACCGGGGAGCTGTTTTTT. The V gene is TRBV19, the J gene TRBJ2-2; 12 positions match TRBD2. Losses at the gene ends were 5 bases for V and 2 bases for J; bases not matched to a gene: 6. CDR1 and CDR2 (germline): LNHDA, SQIVND (reference sequence). CDR3 length equals 17 residues. Complete variable domain (other parts from reference TRBV19 and TRBJ2-2): DGGITQSPKYLFRKEGQNVTLSCEQNLNHDAMYWYRQDPGQGLRLIYYSQIVNDFQKGDIAEGYSVSREKKESFPLTVTSAQKNPTAFYLCASSQTSGGTNTGELFFGEGSRLTVL.

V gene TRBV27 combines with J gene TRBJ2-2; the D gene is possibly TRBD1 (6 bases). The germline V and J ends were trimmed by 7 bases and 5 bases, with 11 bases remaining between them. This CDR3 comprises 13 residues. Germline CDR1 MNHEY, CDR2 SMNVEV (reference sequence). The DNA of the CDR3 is TGTGCCAGCACCAAACAGGGTACCGGGGAGCTGTTTTTT. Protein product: CASTKQGTGELFF.

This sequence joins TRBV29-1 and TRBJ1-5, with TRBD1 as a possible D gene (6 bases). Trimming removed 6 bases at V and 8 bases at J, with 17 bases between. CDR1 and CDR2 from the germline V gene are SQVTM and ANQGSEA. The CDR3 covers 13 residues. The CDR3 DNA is TGCAGCGTGCGTGCGGGGGCAAGGGAGCCCCAGCATTTT. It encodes CSVRAGAREPQHF.

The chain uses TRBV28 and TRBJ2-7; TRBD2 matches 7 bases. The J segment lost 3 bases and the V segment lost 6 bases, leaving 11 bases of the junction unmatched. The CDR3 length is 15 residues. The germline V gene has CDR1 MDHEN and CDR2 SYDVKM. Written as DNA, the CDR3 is TGTGCCAGCAGACGCGAGGGGAGGGAGTACTACGAGCAGTACTTC. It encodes CASRREGREYYEQYF.

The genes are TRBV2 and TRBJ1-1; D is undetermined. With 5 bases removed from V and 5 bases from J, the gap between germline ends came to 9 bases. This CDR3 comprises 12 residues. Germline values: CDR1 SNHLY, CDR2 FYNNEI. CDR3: CASSSIGTEAFF. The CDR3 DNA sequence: TGTGCCAGCAGTTCAATCGGGACTGAAGCTTTCTTT. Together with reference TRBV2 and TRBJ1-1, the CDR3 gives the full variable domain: EPEVTQTPSHQVTQMGQEVILRCVPISNHLYFYWYRQILGQKVEFLVSFYNNEISEKSEIFDDQFSVERPDGSNFTLKIRSTKLEDSAMYFCASSSIGTEAFFGQGTRLTVV.

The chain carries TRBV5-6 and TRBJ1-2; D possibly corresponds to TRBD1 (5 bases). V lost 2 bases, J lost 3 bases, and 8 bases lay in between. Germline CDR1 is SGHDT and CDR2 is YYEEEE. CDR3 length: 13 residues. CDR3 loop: CASSLPRDYGYTF. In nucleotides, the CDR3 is TGTGCCAGCAGCTTACCCAGGGACTATGGCTACACCTTC.